The clone carrying this T cell receptor beta chain has only a few counts. Its cognate antigen is unknown. The same CDR3 arises from other DNA sequences in this sample as well. The data belong to a study of shared clonotypes between healthy human individuals. About the study: Participating donors consisted of a couple of women and a few men aged 18 to 49. Three plates each covered CD4 naive and memory; CD8 naive two, CD8 memory one. Study conclusions and caveats: Among donors, clonotype sharing was expected to be affected by sequencing depth.

Germline assignment: CDR1 KGHSH and CDR2 LQKENI. Trimming left V 3 bases short and J 4 bases short, with 9 bases between. The CDR3 loop spans 13 amino acids. Method: immunoSEQ multiplex PCR; TCRdb's copy keeps in-frame clones and lacks some. The sample has around 2.1 million clones, approximately 96% seen once. Healthy HIV-negative adults without recent acute infections or vaccinations served as donors. Sequencing input: naive CD4+ T cells sorted from blood. Subset denoted: CD45RA+ positively selected. The chain is built from TRBV18 and TRBJ1-2, with D uncertain. The TCR was taken from a man aged 18 to 29 in good health. The CDR3 sequence is CASSPPGTYGYTF. DNA of the CDR3: TGTGCCAGCTCACCTCCGGGCACCTATGGCTACACCTTC.